This T cell receptor beta chain appears in the sequencing data of a study of blood T cell repertoires in COVID-19. Study-wide context: Collection of acute and convalescent COVID-19 samples took place in the United States, Italy and Spain. PBMCs, B-cell-depleted T cells, or T cells were the source of the cDNA or gDNA that made up the material.

Assay used: immunoSEQ multiplex PCR; TCRdb lists only in-frame clones, some missing. Altogether approximately 220,000 clones are present, around four fifths being singletons, with the ten largest covering 25% to 35%. Germline values: CDR1 SGHAT, CDR2 FQNNGV. The CDR3 is made up of 16 amino acids. V lost 5 bases, J lost 7 bases, and 8 bases stayed unmatched. This TCR was recovered from a man aged 35-49 years with acute or convalescent COVID-19. The chain employs TRBV11-2 and TRBJ2-1; 13 positions agree with TRBD2. Specimen: peripheral blood. As DNA, the CDR3 is TGTGCCAGCAGCCCCCGGACTAGCGGGAGTATGAATGAGCAGTTCTTC. It is translated as CASSPRTSGSMNEQFF.